This paragraph covers one TCR beta chain sequence. Its antigen remains unidentified. The CDR3 loop spans 16 amino acids. V was pared by 6 bases and J by 6 bases, with 14 bases of the junction left unmatched. Germline-derived CDR1 and CDR2 are KGHSH and LQKENI. This entry belongs to a study of a mutant IDH1 vaccine in newly diagnosed glioma. Study context: Sex distribution of treated patients was approximately 62% male and approximately 38% female; mean age was around 42 years.

Findings of the study overall: Across multiple MHC alleles, 93.3% of patients had vaccine-induced responses.

As to time point: week 11, during vaccination. The content of each vaccine dose was 300 ug of mutant IDH1 20-mer peptide, and topical imiquimod accompanied it. TCRdb's copy holds only in-frame clones and misses some; the assay was immunoSEQ multiplex PCR. This table has fewer than 150,000 clones, almost 90% appearing once. V gene TRBV18 combines with J gene TRBJ2-7; 10 bases are a match to TRBD1. Sequences were derived from PBMCs, sampled from a glioma patient whose treatment included an IDH1 peptide vaccine. This clonotype originated in a woman in her 50s with glioma. DNA of the CDR3: TGTGCCAGCTCGGACAGGGGGGGAAGCACGGGGAGCGAGCAGTACTTC. As protein: CASSDRGGSTGSEQYF. Variable domain in full (rest from reference TRBV18 and TRBJ2-7): NAGVMQNPRHLVRRRGQEARLRCSPMKGHSHVYWYRQLPEEGLKFMVYLQKENIIDESGMPKERFSAEFPKEGPSILRIQQVVRGDSAAYFCASSDRGGSTGSEQYFGPGTRLTVT.